The subject of this entry is one T cell receptor beta chain. Data came from immunoSEQ multiplex PCR; TCRdb stores just in-frame clones and leaves some out. This sample has over 100,000 clones, with roughly nine tenths found just once. The V gene lost 6 bases and the J gene lost 6 bases, with 22 bases spanning the gap. This CDR3 contains 16 residues. Germline V CDR1 and CDR2: SGHKS, YYEKEE (reference sequence). The sample originates from a study of siplizumab effects on memory and regulatory T cells. This clonotype was sampled from a human donor in good health. Sequenced input: Tregs sorted from blood. V and J are TRBV5-5 and TRBJ2-1; D may be TRBD1 or TRBD2 (5 bases each). The CDR3 sequence: CASIKLGTFIGNEQFF. In nucleotides, the CDR3 is TGTGCCAGCATCAAGCTTGGGACCTTCATCGGCAATGAGCAGTTCTTC.